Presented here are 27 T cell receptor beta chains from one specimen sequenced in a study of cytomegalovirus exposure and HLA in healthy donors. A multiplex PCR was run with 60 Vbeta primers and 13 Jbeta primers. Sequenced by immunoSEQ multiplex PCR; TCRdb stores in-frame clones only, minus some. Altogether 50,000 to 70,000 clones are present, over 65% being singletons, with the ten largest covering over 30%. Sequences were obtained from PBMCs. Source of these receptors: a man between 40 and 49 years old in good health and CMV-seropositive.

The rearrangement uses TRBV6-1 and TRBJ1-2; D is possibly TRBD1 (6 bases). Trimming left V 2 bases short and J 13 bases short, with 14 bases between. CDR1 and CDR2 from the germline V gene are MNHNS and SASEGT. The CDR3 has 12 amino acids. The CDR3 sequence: CASSESGRGRTF. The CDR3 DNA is TGTGCCAGCAGTGAATCGGGCAGGGGCCGCACCTTC.

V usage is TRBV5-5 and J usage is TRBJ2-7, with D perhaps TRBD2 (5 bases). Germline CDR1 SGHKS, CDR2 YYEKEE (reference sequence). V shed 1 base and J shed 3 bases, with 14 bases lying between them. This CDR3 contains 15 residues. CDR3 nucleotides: TGTGCCAGCAGCTTGTCTGCGACGGAGGTCTACGAGCAGTACTTC. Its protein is CASSLSATEVYEQYF.

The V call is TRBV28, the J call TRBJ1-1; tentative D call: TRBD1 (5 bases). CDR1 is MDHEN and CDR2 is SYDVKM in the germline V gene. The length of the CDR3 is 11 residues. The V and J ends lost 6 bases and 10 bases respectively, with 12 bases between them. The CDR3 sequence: CASSGGFVAFF. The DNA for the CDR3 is TGTGCCAGCAGCGGGGGGTTCGTAGCTTTCTTT.

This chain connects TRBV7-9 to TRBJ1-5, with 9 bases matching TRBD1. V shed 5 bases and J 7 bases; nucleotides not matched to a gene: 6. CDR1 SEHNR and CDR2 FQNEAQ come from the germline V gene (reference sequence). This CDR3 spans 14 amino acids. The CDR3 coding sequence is TGTGCCAGCAGCCGGGACAGGGAGGACCAGCCCCAGCATTTT. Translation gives CASSRDREDQPQHF.

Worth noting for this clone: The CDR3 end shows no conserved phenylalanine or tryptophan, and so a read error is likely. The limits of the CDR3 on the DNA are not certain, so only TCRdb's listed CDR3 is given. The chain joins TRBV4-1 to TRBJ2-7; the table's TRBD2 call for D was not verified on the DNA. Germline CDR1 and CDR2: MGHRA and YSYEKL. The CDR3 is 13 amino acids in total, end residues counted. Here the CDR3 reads CASSPERRGPASL.

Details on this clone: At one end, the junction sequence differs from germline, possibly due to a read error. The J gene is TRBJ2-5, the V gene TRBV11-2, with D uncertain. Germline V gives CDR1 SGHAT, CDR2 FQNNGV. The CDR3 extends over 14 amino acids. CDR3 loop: CASSSPPGQETQYF. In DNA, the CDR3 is TGTGCCAGCAGCTCCCCTCCCGGTCAAGAAACCCAGTACTTC.

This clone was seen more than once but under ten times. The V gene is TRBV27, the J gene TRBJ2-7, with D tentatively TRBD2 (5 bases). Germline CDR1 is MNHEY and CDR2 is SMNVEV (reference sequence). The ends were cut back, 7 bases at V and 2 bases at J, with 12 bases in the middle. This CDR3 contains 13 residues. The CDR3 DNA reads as TGTGCCAGCACGTACAAGGGAGCCTACGAGCAGTACTTC. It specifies CASTYKGAYEQYF.

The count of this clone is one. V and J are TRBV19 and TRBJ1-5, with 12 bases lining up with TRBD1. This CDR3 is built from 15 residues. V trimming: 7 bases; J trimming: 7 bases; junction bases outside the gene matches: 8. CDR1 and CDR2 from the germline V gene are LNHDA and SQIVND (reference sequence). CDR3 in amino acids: CASTMGQGARQPQHF. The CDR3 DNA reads TGTGCCAGTACCATGGGACAGGGGGCGCGGCAGCCCCAGCATTTT.

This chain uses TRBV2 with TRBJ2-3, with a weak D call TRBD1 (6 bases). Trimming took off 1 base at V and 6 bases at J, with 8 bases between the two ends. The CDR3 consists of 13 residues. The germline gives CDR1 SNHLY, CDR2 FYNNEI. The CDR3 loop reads CASSEGGRDTQYF. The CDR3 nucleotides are TGTGCCAGCAGTGAAGGGGGGCGGGATACGCAGTATTTT.

The CDR3, as DNA: TGTGCCAGCAGCCAAGACAGGGAGGATGGCTACACCTTC. Amino acid sequence: CASSQDREDGYTF. The V and J genes are TRBV7-3 and TRBJ1-2; 7 nucleotides match TRBD1. CDR1 and CDR2 (germline): SGHTA, FQGTGA. With V trimmed by 5 bases and J by 6 bases, 6 bases remained unmatched. The CDR3 totals 13 residues.

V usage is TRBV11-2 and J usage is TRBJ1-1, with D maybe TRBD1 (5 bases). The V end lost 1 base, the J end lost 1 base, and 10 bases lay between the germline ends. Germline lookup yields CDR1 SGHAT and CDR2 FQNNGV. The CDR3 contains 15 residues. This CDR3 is CASSLAGGGNTEAFF. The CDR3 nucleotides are TGTGCCAGCAGCTTAGCTGGGGGGGGGAACACTGAAGCTTTCTTT.

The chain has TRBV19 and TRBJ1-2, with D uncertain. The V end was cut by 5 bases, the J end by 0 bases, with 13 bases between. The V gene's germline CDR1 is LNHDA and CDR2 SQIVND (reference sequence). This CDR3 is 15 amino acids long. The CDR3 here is CASSGLSSANYGYTF. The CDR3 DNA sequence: TGTGCCAGTAGTGGTCTCTCGTCGGCTAACTATGGCTACACCTTC.

In DNA form, the CDR3 reads TGTGCCAGCAGCCGAGATCGCAATGAGCAGTTCTTC. This sequence encodes CASSRDRNEQFF. This chain joins TRBV5-4 and TRBJ2-1; D ambiguous. Trimming took off 4 bases at V and 6 bases at J, with 8 bases between the two ends. From germline, CDR1 is SGHNT and CDR2 YYREEE (reference sequence). The CDR3 runs to 12 residues.

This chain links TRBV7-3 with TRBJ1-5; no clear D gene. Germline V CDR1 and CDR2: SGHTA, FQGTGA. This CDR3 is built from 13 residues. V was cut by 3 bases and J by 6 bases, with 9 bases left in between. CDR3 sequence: CASSLEPGQPQHF. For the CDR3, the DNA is TGTGCCAGCAGCTTGGAGCCGGGTCAGCCCCAGCATTTT.

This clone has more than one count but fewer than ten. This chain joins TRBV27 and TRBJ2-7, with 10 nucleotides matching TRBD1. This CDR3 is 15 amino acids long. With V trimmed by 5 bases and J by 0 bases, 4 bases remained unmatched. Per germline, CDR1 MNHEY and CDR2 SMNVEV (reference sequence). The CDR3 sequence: CASSRTGGFSYEQYF. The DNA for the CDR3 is TGTGCCAGCAGTCGGACAGGGGGATTCTCCTACGAGCAGTACTTC.

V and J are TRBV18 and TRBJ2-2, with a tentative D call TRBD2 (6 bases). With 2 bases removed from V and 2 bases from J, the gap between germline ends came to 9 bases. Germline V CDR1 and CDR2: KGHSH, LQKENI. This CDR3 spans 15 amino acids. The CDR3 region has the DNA TGTGCCAGCTCACCAGCCGGGACTAACACCGGGGAGCTGTTTTTT. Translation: CASSPAGTNTGELFF.

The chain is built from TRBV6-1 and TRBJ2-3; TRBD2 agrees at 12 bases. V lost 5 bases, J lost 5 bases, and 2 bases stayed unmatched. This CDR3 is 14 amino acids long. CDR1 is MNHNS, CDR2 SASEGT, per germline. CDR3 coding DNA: TGTGCCAGCAGTCCTAGCGGGGGGGTAGATACGCAGTATTTT. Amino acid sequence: CASSPSGGVDTQYF.

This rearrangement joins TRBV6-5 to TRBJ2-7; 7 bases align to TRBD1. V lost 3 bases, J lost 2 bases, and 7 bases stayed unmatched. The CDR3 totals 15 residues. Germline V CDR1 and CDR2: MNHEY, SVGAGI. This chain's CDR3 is CASSYSDRVTYEQYF. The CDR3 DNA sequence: TGTGCCAGCAGTTATTCCGACAGGGTTACCTACGAGCAGTACTTC.

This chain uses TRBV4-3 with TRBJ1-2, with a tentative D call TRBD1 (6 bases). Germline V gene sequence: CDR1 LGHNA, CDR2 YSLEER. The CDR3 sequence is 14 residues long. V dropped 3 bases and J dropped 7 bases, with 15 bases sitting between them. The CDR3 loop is CASSHFPDSPGYTF. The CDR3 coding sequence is TGCGCCAGCAGCCATTTTCCGGACAGCCCTGGCTACACCTTC.

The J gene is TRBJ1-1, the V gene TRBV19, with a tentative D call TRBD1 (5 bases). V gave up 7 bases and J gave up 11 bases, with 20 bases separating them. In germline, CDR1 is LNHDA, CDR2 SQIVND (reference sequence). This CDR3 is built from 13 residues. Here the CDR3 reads CASTSGTQMHAFF. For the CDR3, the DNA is TGTGCCAGTACCTCCGGGACTCAAATGCATGCTTTCTTT.

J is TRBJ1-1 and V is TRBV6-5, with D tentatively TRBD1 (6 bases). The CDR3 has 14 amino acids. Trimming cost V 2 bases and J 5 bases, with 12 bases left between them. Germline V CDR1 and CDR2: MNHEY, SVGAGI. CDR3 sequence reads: CASSYRQGKTEAFF. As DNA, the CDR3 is TGTGCCAGCAGTTACCGTCAGGGGAAGACTGAAGCTTTCTTT.

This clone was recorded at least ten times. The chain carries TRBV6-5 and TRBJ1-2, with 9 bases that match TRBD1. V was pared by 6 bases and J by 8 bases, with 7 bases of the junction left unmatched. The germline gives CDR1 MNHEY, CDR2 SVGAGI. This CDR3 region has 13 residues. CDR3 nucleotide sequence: TGTGCCAGCAGGCAACAGGGGGCTAGAGGCTACACCTTC. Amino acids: CASRQQGARGYTF.

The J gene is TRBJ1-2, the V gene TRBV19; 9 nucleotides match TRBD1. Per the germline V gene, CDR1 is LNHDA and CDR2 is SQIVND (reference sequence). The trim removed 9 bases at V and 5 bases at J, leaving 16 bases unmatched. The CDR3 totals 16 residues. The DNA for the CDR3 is TGTGCCAGCGCGTTTTCCCGGGACAGGGCCCCTTATGGCTACACCTTC. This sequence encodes CASAFSRDRAPYGYTF.

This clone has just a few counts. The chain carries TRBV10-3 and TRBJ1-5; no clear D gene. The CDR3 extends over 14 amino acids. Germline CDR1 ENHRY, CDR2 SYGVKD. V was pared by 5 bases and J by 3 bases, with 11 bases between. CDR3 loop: CAISPPGDNQPQHF. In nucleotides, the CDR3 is TGTGCCATCAGTCCCCCCGGAGACAATCAGCCCCAGCATTTT.

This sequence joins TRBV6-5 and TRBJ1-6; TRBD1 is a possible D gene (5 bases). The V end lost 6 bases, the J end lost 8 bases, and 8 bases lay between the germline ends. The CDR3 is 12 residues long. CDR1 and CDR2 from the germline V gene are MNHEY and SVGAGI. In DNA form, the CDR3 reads TGTGCCAGCAGCTCAGGGTATTCACCCCTCCACTTT. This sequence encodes CASSSGYSPLHF.

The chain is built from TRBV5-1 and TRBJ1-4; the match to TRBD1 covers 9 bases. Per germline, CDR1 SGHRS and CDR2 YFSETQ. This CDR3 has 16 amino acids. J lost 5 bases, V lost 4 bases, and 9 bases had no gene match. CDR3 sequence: CASSGSRDRVNEKLFF. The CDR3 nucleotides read TGCGCCAGCAGCGGATCCCGGGACAGGGTAAATGAAAAACTGTTTTTT.

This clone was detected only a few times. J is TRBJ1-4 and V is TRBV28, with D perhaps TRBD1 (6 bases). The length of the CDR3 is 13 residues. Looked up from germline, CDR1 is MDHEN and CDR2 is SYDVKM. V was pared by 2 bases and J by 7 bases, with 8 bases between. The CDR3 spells CASSLLRGEKLFF. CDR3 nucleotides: TGTGCCAGCAGTTTACTCAGGGGTGAAAAACTGTTTTTT.